The entry below gives a single T cell receptor beta chain sequence along with its context. Preparation of the TCRbeta library was carried out with unique molecular identifiers. TCRdb re-analysed the PCR reads in MiXCR, keeping a single row per CDR3 protein. The sample lists more than 400,000 distinct CDR3 sequences; about 40% were seen once. This sample stems from a study of T-cell reconstitution after alpha-beta-depleted transplantation in children. Sequencing was performed on PBMCs, taken before TCRalphabeta/CD19-depleted stem cell transplant. This sequence was found in a girl under 10 years old with aplastic anemia, due to receive a stem cell transplant.

The CDR3 region has the DNA TGTGCCAGCACGGACAGGCGCTATGGCTACACCTTC. Amino acids: CASTDRRYGYTF. The chain employs TRBV3-1 and TRBJ1-2, with 7 bases fitting TRBD1. The CDR3 runs to 12 residues. V lost 7 bases to trimming and J lost 4 bases; unmatched junction nucleotides: 3. Looked up from germline, CDR1 is LGHDT and CDR2 is YNNKEL (reference sequence).